These 10 T cell receptor beta chains were all obtained from the same sample, sequenced in a study of shared clonotypes between healthy human individuals. TCRdb's copy holds only in-frame clones and misses some; the assay was immunoSEQ multiplex PCR. The sample has about 380,000 clones, 96% seen once. The sample comprised memory CD8+ T cells sorted from blood. As to subset: CD45RO+ cells pooled with CCR7-negative TemRA cells. The origin of the receptors is a man between 25 and 39 years old in good health.

The CDR3: CASSLNFAEAFF. The DNA of the CDR3 is TGTGCCAGCAGTTTAAATTTTGCTGAAGCTTTCTTT. The V call is TRBV28, the J call TRBJ1-1; no clear D. V lost 2 bases and J lost 6, with 7 bases in between. Germline lookup yields CDR1 MDHEN and CDR2 SYDVKM. The CDR3 spans 12 residues.

The chain links TRBV7-2 to TRBJ2-3; TRBD2 matches 8 bases. The junction had 17 bases not matched to a gene; V was cut back by 4 bases and J by 2 bases. CDR3 length equals 19 residues. Germline CDR1 reads SGHTA; CDR2 reads FQGNSA. Written as DNA, the CDR3 is TGTGCCAGCAGCTGGGGGCGGACTAGCAAATCCGGGTACACAGATACGCAGTATTTT. This encodes CASSWGRTSKSGYTDTQYF.

A single count supports this clone. J is TRBJ2-1 and V is TRBV9; 11 positions match TRBD1. Trimming cost V 4 bases and J 2 bases; bases outside gene matches: 2. Germline values: CDR1 SGDLS, CDR2 YYNGEE. The CDR3 has 15 amino acids. The DNA of the CDR3 is TGTGCCAGCAGCCGGACAGGGGGCCCCTACAATGAGCAGTTCTTC. Amino acids: CASSRTGGPYNEQFF.

The rearrangement links TRBV19 to TRBJ2-7; perhaps TRBD1 as D (5 bases). Germline CDR1 and CDR2: LNHDA and SQIVND (reference sequence). The CDR3 contains 14 residues. Trimming took off 3 bases at V and 5 bases at J, with 14 bases between the two ends. The CDR3 loop is CASSIYAGSNEQYF. CDR3 bases: TGTGCCAGTAGTATTTACGCAGGGTCGAACGAGCAGTACTTC.

The gene calls are TRBV30 and TRBJ2-2; TRBD1 is a possible D gene (6 bases). The V end was cut by 4 bases, the J end by 3 bases, with 18 bases between. Per germline, CDR1 GTSNPN and CDR2 SVGIG (reference sequence). The CDR3 runs 16 residues. The CDR3 nucleotides read TGTGCCTGGACAGGGGCCGCCCAGGCGTACACCGGGGAGCTGTTTTTT. Its translation is CAWTGAAQAYTGELFF.

This chain links TRBV4-1 with TRBJ2-3, with TRBD2 matching over 9 bases. The ends lost 0 bases at V and 0 bases at J; junction bases unmatched: 13. The CDR3 consists of 20 residues. Germline CDR1 is MGHRA and CDR2 is YSYEKL. The CDR3 loop is CASSQEFGDSGGSSTDTQYF. The CDR3 DNA is TGCGCCAGCAGCCAAGAATTTGGTGATAGCGGGGGCTCTAGCACAGATACGCAGTATTTT.

This rearrangement joins TRBV27 to TRBJ1-5, with TRBD1 identical over 10 bases. The CDR3 is 17 residues long. Germline CDR1 and CDR2: MNHEY and SMNVEV (reference sequence). The trim removed 5 bases at V and 1 base at J, leaving 8 bases unmatched. The CDR3 DNA sequence: TGTGCCAGCAGTATGGGACAGGGGCGAACGAGCAATCAGCCCCAGCATTTT. Translated, it gives CASSMGQGRTSNQPQHF.

V gene TRBV28 combines with J gene TRBJ1-5; D is unclear. CDR1 and CDR2 (germline): MDHEN, SYDVKM. This CDR3 has 13 amino acids. V lost 2 bases to trimming and J lost 5 bases, with 7 bases between them. CDR3 region: CASSLGSYQPQHF. CDR3 bases: TGTGCCAGCAGTTTAGGCAGCTATCAGCCCCAGCATTTT.

The V gene is TRBV25-1, the J gene TRBJ1-2; a possible D gene is TRBD1 (6 bases). This CDR3 is built from 15 residues. Per germline, CDR1 MGHDK and CDR2 SYGVNS. With 1 base removed from V and 8 bases from J, the gap between germline ends came to 17 bases. This chain's CDR3 is CASSESQGRMRGYTF. In DNA form, the CDR3 reads TGTGCCAGCAGTGAATCCCAGGGGCGTATGCGAGGCTACACCTTC.

V gene TRBV4-1 combines with J gene TRBJ1-5; TRBD1 aligns across 10 bases. Germline CDR1 is MGHRA and CDR2 is YSYEKL. The CDR3 runs 15 residues. The ends lost 3 bases at V and 6 bases at J; junction bases unmatched: 5. The chain's CDR3 is CASSHGTGDGQPQHF. The CDR3 nucleotides are TGCGCCAGCAGCCACGGGACAGGGGACGGTCAGCCCCAGCATTTT.